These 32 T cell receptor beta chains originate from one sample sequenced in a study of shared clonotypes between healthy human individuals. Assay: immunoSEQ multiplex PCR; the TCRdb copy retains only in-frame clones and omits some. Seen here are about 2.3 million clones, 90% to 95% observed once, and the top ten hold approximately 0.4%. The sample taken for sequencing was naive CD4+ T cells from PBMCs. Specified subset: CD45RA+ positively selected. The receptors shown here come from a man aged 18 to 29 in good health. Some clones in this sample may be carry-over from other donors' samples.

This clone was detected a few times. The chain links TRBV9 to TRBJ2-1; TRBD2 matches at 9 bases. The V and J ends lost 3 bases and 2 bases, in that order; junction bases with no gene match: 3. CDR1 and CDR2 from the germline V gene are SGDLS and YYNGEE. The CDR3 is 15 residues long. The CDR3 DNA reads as TGTGCCAGCAGCGCAGCGGGAGGCCCCTACAATGAGCAGTTCTTC. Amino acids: CASSAAGGPYNEQFF.

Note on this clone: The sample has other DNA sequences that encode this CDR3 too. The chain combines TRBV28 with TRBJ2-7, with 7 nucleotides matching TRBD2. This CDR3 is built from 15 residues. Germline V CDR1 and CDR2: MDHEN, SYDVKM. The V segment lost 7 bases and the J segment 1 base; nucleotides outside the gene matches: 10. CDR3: CASTGGGTSSYEQYF. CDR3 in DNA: TGTGCCAGCACCGGCGGGGGTACCTCTTCCTACGAGCAGTACTTC.

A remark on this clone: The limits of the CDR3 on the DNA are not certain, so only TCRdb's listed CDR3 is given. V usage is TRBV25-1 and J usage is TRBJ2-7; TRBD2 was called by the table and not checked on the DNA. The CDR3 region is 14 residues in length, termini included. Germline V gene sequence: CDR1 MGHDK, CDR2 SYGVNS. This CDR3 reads CASSSSGGTYEQYF.

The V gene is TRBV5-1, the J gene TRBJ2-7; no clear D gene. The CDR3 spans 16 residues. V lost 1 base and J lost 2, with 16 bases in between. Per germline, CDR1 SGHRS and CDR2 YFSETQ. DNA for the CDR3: TGCGCCAGCAGCTTGACGGCCGCCAGACCTACCTACGAGCAGTACTTC. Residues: CASSLTAARPTYEQYF.

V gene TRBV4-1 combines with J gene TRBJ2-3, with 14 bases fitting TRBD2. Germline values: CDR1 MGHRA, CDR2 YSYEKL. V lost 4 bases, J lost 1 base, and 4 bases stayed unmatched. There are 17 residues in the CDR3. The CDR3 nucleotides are TGCGCCAGCAGCCGCCCGGGACTAGCGGGAGGCACAGATACGCAGTATTTT. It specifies CASSRPGLAGGTDTQYF.

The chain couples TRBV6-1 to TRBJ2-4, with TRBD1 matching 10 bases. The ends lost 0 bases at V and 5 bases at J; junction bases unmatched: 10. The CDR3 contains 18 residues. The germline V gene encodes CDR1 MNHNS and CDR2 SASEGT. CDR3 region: CASSEAPGQGSYQNIQYF. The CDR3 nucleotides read TGTGCCAGCAGTGAAGCGCCGGGACAGGGGTCATACCAAAACATTCAGTACTTC.

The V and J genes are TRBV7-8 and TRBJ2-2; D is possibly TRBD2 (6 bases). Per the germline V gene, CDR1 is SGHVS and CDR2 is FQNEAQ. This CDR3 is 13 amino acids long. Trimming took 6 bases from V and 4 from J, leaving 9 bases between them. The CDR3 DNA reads TGTGCCAGCAGAGATAGCGGCACCGGGGAGCTGTTTTTT. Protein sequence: CASRDSGTGELFF.

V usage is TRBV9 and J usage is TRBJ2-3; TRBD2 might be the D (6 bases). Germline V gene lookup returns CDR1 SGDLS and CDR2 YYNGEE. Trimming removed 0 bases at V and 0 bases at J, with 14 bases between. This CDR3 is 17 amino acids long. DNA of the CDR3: TGTGCCAGCAGCGTAGACGGTCGCGGGGCTAGCACAGATACGCAGTATTTT. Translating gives CASSVDGRGASTDTQYF.

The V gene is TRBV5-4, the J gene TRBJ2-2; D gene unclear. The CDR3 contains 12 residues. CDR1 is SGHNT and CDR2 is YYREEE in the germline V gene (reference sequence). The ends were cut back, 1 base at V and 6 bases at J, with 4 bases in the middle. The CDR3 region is CASSLSPGELFF. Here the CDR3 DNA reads TGTGCCAGCAGCTTGAGCCCCGGGGAGCTGTTTTTT.

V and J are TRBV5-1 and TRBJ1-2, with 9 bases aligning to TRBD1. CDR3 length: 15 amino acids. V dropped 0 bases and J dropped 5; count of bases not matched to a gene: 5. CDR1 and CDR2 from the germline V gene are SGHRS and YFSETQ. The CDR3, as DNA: TGCGCCAGCAGCTTGGCTTCCGGGACAGGGTATGGCTACACCTTC. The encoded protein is CASSLASGTGYGYTF.

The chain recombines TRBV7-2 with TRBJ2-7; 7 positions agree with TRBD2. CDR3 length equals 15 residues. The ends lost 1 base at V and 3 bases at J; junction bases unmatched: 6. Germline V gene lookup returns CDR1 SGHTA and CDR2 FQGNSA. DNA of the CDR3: TGTGCCAGCAGCTTAGGAGGCGGGAGCTACTACGAGCAGTACTTC. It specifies CASSLGGGSYYEQYF.

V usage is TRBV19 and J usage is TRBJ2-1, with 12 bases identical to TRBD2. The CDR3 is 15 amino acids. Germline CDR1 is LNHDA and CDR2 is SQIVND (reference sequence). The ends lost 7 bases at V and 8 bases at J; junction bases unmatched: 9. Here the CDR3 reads CASITPTSGGYEQFF. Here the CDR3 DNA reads TGTGCCAGTATCACGCCGACTAGCGGGGGATATGAGCAGTTCTTC. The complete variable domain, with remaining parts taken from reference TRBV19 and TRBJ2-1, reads DGGITQSPKYLFRKEGQNVTLSCEQNLNHDAMYWYRQDPGQGLRLIYYSQIVNDFQKGDIAEGYSVSREKKESFPLTVTSAQKNPTAFYLCASITPTSGGYEQFFGPGTRLTVL.

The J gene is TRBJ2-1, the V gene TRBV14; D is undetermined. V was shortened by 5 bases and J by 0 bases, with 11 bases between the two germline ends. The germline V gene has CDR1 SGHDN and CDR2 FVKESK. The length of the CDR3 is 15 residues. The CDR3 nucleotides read TGTGCCAGCAGCGTAACGGGCTTCTCCTACAATGAGCAGTTCTTC. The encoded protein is CASSVTGFSYNEQFF.

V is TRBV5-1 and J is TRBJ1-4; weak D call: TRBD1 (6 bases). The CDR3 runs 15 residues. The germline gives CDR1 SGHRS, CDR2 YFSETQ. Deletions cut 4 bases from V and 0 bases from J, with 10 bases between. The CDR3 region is CASSPDSATNEKLFF. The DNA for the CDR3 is TGCGCCAGCAGCCCGGACAGCGCAACTAATGAAAAACTGTTTTTT.

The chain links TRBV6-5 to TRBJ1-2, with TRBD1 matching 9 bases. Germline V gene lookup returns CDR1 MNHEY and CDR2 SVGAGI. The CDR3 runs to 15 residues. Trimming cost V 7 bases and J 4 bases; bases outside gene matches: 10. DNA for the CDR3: TGTGCCAGCACCCCGACAGGGGGTGGGGCCTATGGCTACACCTTC. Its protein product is CASTPTGGGAYGYTF.

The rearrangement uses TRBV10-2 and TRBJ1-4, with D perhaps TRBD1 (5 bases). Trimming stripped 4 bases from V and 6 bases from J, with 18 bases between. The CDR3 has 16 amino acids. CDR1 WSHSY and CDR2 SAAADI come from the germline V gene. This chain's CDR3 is CASSGTLPLGDEKLFF. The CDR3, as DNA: TGCGCCAGCAGTGGGACCTTACCCCTGGGGGATGAAAAACTGTTTTTT.

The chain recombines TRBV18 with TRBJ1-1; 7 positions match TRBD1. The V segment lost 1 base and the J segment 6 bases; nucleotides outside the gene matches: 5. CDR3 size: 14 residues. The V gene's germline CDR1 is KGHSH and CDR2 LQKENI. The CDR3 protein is CASSPQGAVPEAFF. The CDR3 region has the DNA TGTGCCAGCTCACCACAGGGGGCTGTTCCTGAAGCTTTCTTT.

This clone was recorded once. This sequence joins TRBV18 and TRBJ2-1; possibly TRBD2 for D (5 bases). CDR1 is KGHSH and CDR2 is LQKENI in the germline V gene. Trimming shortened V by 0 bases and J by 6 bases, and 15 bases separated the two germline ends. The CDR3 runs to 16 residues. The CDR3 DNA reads TGTGCCAGCTCACCACCGGTGAGCGGAGCCTCCAATGAGCAGTTCTTC. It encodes CASSPPVSGASNEQFF.

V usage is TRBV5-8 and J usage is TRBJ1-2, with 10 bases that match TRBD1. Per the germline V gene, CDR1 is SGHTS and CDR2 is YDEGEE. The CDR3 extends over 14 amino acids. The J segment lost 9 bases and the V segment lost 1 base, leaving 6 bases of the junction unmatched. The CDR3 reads CASSLRLGQGRYTF. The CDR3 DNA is TGTGCCAGCAGCTTGCGTTTGGGACAGGGGCGCTACACCTTC.

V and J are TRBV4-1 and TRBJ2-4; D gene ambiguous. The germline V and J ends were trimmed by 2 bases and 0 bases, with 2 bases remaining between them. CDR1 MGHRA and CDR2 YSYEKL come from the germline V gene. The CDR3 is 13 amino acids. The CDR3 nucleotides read TGCGCCAGCAGCCAACTAGCCAAAAACATTCAGTACTTC. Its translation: CASSQLAKNIQYF.

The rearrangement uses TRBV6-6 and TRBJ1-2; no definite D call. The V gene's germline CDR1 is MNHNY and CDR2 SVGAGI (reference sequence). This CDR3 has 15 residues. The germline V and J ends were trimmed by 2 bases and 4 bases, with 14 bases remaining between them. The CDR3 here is CASSYRPDTIYGYTF. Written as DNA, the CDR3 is TGTGCCAGCAGTTACCGACCTGACACGATCTATGGCTACACCTTC.

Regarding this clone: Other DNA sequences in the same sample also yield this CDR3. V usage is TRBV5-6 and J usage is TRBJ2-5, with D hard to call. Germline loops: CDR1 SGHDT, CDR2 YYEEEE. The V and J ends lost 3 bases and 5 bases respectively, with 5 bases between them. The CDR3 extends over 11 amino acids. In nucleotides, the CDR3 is TGTGCCAGCAGCTCCAGCGAGACCCAGTACTTC. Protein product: CASSSSETQYF.

The CDR3: CASMAPKAGRGTEAFF. CDR3 in DNA: TGTGCCAGCATGGCGCCCAAGGCAGGGAGGGGCACTGAAGCTTTCTTT. This chain connects TRBV28 to TRBJ1-1; D possibly corresponds to TRBD1 (5 bases). This CDR3 has 16 residues. CDR1 and CDR2 from the germline V gene are MDHEN and SYDVKM. The ends were cut back, 7 bases at V and 4 bases at J, with 22 bases in the middle.

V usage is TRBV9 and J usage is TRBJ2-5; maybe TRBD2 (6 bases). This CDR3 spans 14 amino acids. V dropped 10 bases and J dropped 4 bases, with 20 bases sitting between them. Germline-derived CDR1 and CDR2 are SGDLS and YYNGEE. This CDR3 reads CASPPRLVGETQYF. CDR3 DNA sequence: TGTGCCTCCCCTCCCCGACTAGTAGGAGAGACCCAGTACTTC.

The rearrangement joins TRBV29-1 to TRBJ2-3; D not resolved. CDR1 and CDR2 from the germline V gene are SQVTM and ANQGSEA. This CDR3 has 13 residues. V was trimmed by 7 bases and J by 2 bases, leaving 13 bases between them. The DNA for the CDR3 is TGCAGCGCCCACACAATCTACACAGATACGCAGTATTTT. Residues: CSAHTIYTDTQYF.

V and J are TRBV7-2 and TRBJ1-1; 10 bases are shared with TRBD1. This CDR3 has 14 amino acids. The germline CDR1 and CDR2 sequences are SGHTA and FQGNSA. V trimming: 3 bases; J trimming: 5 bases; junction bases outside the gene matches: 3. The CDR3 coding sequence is TGTGCCAGCAGCTTTGACAGGGGGCTAACTGAAGCTTTCTTT. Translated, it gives CASSFDRGLTEAFF.

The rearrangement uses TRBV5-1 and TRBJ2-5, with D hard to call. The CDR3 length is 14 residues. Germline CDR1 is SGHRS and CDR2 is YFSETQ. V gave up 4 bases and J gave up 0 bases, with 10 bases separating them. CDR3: CASSLTYYQETQYF. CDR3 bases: TGCGCCAGCAGCCTGACGTATTACCAAGAGACCCAGTACTTC.

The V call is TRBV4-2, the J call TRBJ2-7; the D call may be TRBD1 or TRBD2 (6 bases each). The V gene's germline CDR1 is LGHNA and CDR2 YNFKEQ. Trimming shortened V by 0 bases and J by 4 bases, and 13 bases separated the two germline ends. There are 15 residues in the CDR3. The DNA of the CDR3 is TGTGCCAGCAGCCAAGATTGGGGGGCGGAATACGAGCAGTACTTC. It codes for CASSQDWGAEYEQYF.

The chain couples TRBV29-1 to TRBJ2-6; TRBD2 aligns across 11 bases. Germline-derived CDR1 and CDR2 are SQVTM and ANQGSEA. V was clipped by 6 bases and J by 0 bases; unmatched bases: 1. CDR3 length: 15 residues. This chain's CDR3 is CSVGLADSGANVLTF. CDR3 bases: TGCAGCGTGGGACTAGCGGACTCTGGGGCCAACGTCCTGACTTTC.

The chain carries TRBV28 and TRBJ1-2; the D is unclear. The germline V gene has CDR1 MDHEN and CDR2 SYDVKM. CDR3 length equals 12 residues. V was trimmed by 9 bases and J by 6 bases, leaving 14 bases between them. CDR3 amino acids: CASEGLMDGYTF. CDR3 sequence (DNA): TGTGCCAGTGAGGGCCTGATGGATGGCTACACCTTC.

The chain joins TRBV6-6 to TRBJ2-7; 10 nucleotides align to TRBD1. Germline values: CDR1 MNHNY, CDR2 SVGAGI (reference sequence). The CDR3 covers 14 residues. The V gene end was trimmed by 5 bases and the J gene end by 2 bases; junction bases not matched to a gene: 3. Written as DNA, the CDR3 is TGTGCCAGCAGTCCGACAGGGGGCCCCTACGAGCAGTACTTC. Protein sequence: CASSPTGGPYEQYF.

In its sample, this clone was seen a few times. CDR3: CASITTGGWGQPQHF. Here the CDR3 DNA reads TGTGCCAGCATCACTACAGGGGGCTGGGGTCAGCCCCAGCATTTT. The V gene is TRBV28, the J gene TRBJ1-5, with 9 bases identical to TRBD1. The junction had 10 bases not matched to a gene; V was cut back by 7 bases and J by 6 bases. Germline CDR1 MDHEN, CDR2 SYDVKM. CDR3 length equals 15 residues.